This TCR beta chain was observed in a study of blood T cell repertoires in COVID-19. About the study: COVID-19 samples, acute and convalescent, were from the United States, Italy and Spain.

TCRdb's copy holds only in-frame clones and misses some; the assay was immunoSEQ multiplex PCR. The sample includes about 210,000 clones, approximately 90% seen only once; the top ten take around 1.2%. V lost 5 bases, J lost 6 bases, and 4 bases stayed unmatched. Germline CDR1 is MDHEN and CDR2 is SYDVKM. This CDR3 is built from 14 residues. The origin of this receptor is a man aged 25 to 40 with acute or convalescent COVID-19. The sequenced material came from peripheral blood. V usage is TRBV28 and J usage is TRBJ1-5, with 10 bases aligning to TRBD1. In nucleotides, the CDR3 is TGTGCCAGCAGTCAGGACAGGGGGGGTCAGCCCCAGCATTTT. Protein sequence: CASSQDRGGQPQHF.